Sequencing of this TCR beta chain was carried out in a study of blood T cells in healthy people across ages. V was clipped by 3 bases and J by 3 bases, with 12 bases between them. Germline V lookup: CDR1 MNHEY, CDR2 SMNVEV (reference sequence). This CDR3 contains 14 residues. This clonotype was observed a handful of times. It was with a sample-barcoded 5' primer and a J-beta primer mix that a second PCR of about 6 to 12 cycles was run. Using its own MiXCR run on the 5' RACE reads, TCRdb lists one record per CDR3 protein. Among hundreds of thousands of distinct CDR3 sequences, about 27% were seen once, and the ten largest hold approximately 3.5%. This sample was shared with a second study, whose subject was T cells of mothers and their children.

Sequenced: blood. This receptor was taken from a boy aged 2 to 10 in good health. This chain joins TRBV27 and TRBJ2-7; D perhaps matches TRBD2 (6 bases). Written as DNA, the CDR3 is TGTGCCAGCAGTTTGGGGGGAGATGGCTACGAGCAGTACTTC. Protein product: CASSLGGDGYEQYF.